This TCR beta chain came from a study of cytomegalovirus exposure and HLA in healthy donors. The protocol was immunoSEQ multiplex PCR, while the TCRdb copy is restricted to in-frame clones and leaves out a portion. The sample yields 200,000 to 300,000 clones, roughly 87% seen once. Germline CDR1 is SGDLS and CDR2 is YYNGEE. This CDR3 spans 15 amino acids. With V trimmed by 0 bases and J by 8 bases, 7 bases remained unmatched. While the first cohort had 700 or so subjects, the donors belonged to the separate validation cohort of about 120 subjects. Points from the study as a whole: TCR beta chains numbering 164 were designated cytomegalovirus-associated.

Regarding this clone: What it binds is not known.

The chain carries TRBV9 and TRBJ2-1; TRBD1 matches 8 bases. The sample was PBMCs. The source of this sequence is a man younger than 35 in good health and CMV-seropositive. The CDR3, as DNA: TGTGCCAGCAGCGTAGGTGTGACAGGGGCCCATGAGCAGTTCTTC. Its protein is CASSVGVTGAHEQFF.